This TCR beta chain was observed in a study of post-analysis software for immune sequencing data. As for the study in general: Courses of disease covered relapsing-remitting, secondary progressive and progressive-relapsing multiple sclerosis.

cDNA libraries of TCR beta carried unique molecular identifiers. Starting from roughly 1 to 10 million T cells, the study yielded approximately 460,000 cDNA molecules. TCRdb reanalysed the PCR reads using MiXCR and keeps one entry per CDR3 protein. The profile shows fewer than 850,000 distinct CDR3 sequences, around 46% of them singletons. Notes on the study in general: There was significantly lower normalized Chao1 diversity in multiple sclerosis patients than in controls. About five TRBV segments, including TRBV5-6, TRBV5-1 and TRBV20-1, were more frequent in patients than controls. Co-batched samples clustered tightly together by F measure.

This CDR3 is 13 amino acids long. The V and J ends lost 1 base and 6 bases respectively, with 9 bases between them. Germline V CDR1 and CDR2: LNHNV, YYDKDF (reference sequence). Worth noting for this clonotype: Its antigen is as yet unknown.

The sequence was collected from a girl under 18 with multiple sclerosis. The sequencing input was blood. The chain has TRBV15 and TRBJ1-2; TRBD1 might be the D (5 bases). DNA of the CDR3: TGTGCCACCAGCAGAGGGGGCGCGAATGGCTACACCTTC. Its protein is CATSRGGANGYTF. The variable domain in full, completed from reference TRBV15 and TRBJ1-2, reads DAMVIQNPRYQVTQFGKPVTLSCSQTLNHNVMYWYQQKSSQAPKLLFHYYDKDFNNEADTPDNFQSRRPNTSFCFLDIRSPGLGDTAMYLCATSRGGANGYTFGSGTRLTVV.